This T cell receptor beta chain was retrieved from a study of CD8 T cells in ankylosing spondylitis. Quantitative barcoded 5'-RACE was used to prepare TCR beta libraries. TCRdb reanalysed the 5' RACE reads using MiXCR and keeps one entry per CDR3 protein. In the table there are under 200,000 distinct CDR3 sequences, about an eighth of which are singletons. V lost 6 bases and J lost 3; bases outside the gene matches: 9. Per germline, CDR1 DFQATT and CDR2 SNEGSKA (reference sequence). This CDR3 has 15 amino acids. The receptor was derived from a female donor with ankylosing spondylitis or in good health (not recorded which). V gene TRBV20-1 combines with J gene TRBJ1-4; 8 bases agree with TRBD1. Sample: blood, either unsorted or a sorted T cell fraction (not recorded which). The CDR3 protein is CSAPVGGQANEKLFF. The CDR3 bases are TGCAGTGCCCCCGTTGGGGGACAGGCTAATGAAAAACTGTTTTTT.